Shown below are 17 T cell receptor beta chains from a single sample sequenced in a study of T cell clones after liver transplantation. The assay was immunoSEQ multiplex PCR, and TCRdb's table has in-frame clones only and misses some. The data contain about 11,000 clones, 71% of them singletons. The sequencing used CD4+ T cells from blood, collected around 32 months after liver transplant. All receptors come from a human patient who received a liver transplant. Some of the T cells may derive from the graft donor.

V is TRBV28 and J is TRBJ2-1; the match to TRBD2 covers 7 bases. Losses at the gene ends were 4 bases for V and 0 bases for J; bases not matched to a gene: 3. The CDR3 spans 15 residues. Germline loops: CDR1 MDHEN, CDR2 SYDVKM. The CDR3 reads CASSYGGSSYNEQFF. The CDR3 DNA reads TGTGCCAGCAGTTACGGGGGGAGCTCCTACAATGAGCAGTTCTTC.

The V gene is TRBV5-1, the J gene TRBJ2-7, with TRBD1 matching 12 bases. CDR1 is SGHRS, CDR2 YFSETQ, per germline. V was clipped by 3 bases and J by 5 bases; unmatched bases: 3. The length of the CDR3 is 14 residues. The CDR3 sequence is CASSSGQGADEQYF. CDR3 nucleotide sequence: TGCGCCAGCAGCTCGGGACAGGGGGCTGACGAGCAGTACTTC.

The V gene is TRBV10-2, the J gene TRBJ2-1; the match to TRBD2 covers 12 bases. This CDR3 contains 18 residues. Germline V gene sequence: CDR1 WSHSY, CDR2 SAAADI. V lost 2 bases and J lost 2; bases outside the gene matches: 7. The CDR3 here is CASSERTSGGSAYNEQFF. The CDR3 nucleotides are TGCGCCAGCAGTGAGCGCACTAGCGGGGGGTCGGCCTACAATGAGCAGTTCTTC.

The CDR3 loop reads CASSGAWDLGNNEQFF. CDR3 bases: TGTGCCAGCAGTGGAGCGTGGGACTTAGGTAACAATGAGCAGTTCTTC. The chain employs TRBV2 and TRBJ2-1; D possibly corresponds to TRBD2 (6 bases). Germline values: CDR1 SNHLY, CDR2 FYNNEI. The CDR3 runs to 16 residues. Trimming stripped 4 bases from V and 5 bases from J, with 18 bases between.

This clone was counted a few times. The chain recombines TRBV2 with TRBJ1-4, with TRBD1 as a possible D gene (5 bases). The CDR3 is 14 residues long. Trimming took off 5 bases at V and 8 bases at J, with 15 bases between the two ends. The germline V gene encodes CDR1 SNHLY and CDR2 FYNNEI. The CDR3 sequence is CASSSWGEGEKLFF. DNA of the CDR3: TGTGCCAGCAGTTCCTGGGGGGAGGGCGAAAAACTGTTTTTT.

The chain recombines TRBV6-1 with TRBJ1-1, with a weak D call TRBD1 (5 bases). The germline gives CDR1 MNHNS, CDR2 SASEGT. This CDR3 comprises 14 residues. V lost 4 bases and J lost 1, with 10 bases in between. CDR3 amino acids: CASSVGGGNTEAFF. The CDR3 nucleotides are TGTGCCAGCAGTGTGGGGGGAGGGAACACTGAAGCTTTCTTT.

The rearrangement links TRBV6-5 to TRBJ2-2, with D tentatively TRBD2 (6 bases). Germline assignment: CDR1 MNHEY and CDR2 SVGAGI. Trimming removed 3 bases at V and 4 bases at J, with 15 bases between. The CDR3 runs 16 residues. The CDR3 is CASSYRTGESTGELFF. The CDR3 nucleotides are TGTGCCAGCAGTTATCGGACGGGGGAGAGCACCGGGGAGCTGTTTTTT.

The gene calls are TRBV4-1 and TRBJ2-4, with 8 nucleotides matching TRBD1. The trim removed 4 bases at V and 0 bases at J, leaving 17 bases unmatched. Germline V CDR1 and CDR2: MGHRA, YSYEKL. This CDR3 is 20 amino acids long. The CDR3 here is CASSRVPGQESLGAKNIQYF. Here the CDR3 DNA reads TGCGCCAGCAGCCGAGTGCCGGGACAGGAGTCGTTGGGAGCCAAAAACATTCAGTACTTC.

This chain joins TRBV9 and TRBJ2-5, with TRBD1 matching 11 bases. The CDR3 is 15 amino acids. With 3 bases clipped from V and 4 bases from J, the junction kept 5 bases outside the gene matches. Per the germline V gene, CDR1 is SGDLS and CDR2 is YYNGEE. The CDR3 loop reads CASSDGQGARETQYF. The CDR3 region has the DNA TGTGCCAGCAGCGATGGACAGGGGGCACGAGAGACCCAGTACTTC.

The rearrangement uses TRBV7-9 and TRBJ2-1; a weak D match, TRBD2 (6 bases). V shed 5 bases and J shed 2 bases, with 16 bases lying between them. The CDR3 length is 16 residues. Germline CDR1 is SEHNR and CDR2 is FQNEAQ (reference sequence). CDR3 in amino acids: CASSDSPGLAYNEQFF. In nucleotides, the CDR3 is TGTGCCAGCAGCGACTCCCCGGGACTGGCCTACAATGAGCAGTTCTTC. Full variable domain (rest looked up from reference TRBV7-9 and TRBJ2-1): DTGVSQNPRHKITKRGQNVTFRCDPISEHNRLYWYRQTLGQGPEFLTYFQNEAQLEKSRLLSDRFSAERPKGSFSTLEIQRTEQGDSAMYLCASSDSPGLAYNEQFFGPGTRLTVL.

The chain joins TRBV11-3 to TRBJ1-1, with 7 bases lining up with TRBD1. The germline V gene has CDR1 SGHNT and CDR2 YENEEA. V lost 1 base, J lost 6 bases, and 2 bases stayed unmatched. This CDR3 region has 13 residues. For the CDR3, the DNA is TGTGCCAGCAGCTTAGCCAGGGGGGCTGAAGCTTTCTTT. Protein sequence: CASSLARGAEAFF.

By proportion, this clone is medium-sized. The chain links TRBV6-1 to TRBJ2-6, with 8 bases fitting TRBD1. From germline, CDR1 is MNHNS and CDR2 SASEGT. The CDR3 sequence is 14 residues long. Unmatched junction bases numbered 6, after V lost 11 bases and J lost 3 bases. In nucleotides, the CDR3 is TGTGCCGGATTAGACAGGGGTGGGGCCAACGTCCTGACTTTC. Translation gives CAGLDRGGANVLTF.

The V and J genes are TRBV28 and TRBJ2-7, with a weak D call TRBD1 (5 bases). Trimming took off 3 bases at V and 3 bases at J, with 9 bases between the two ends. Germline V lookup: CDR1 MDHEN, CDR2 SYDVKM. The CDR3 runs to 13 residues. The CDR3 DNA sequence: TGTGCCAGCAGTTTCCGTGACAGCTACGAGCAGTACTTC. Protein sequence: CASSFRDSYEQYF. The full variable domain, rest sourced from reference TRBV28 and TRBJ2-7, is DVKVTQSSRYLVKRTGEKVFLECVQDMDHENMFWYRQDPGLGLRLIYFSYDVKMKEKGDIPEGYSVSREKKERFSLILESASTNQTSMYLCASSFRDSYEQYFGPGTRLTVT.

The chain links TRBV2 to TRBJ1-6; D not resolved. The CDR3 is made up of 16 amino acids. Germline V gene data show CDR1 as SNHLY and CDR2 as FYNNEI. V was clipped by 7 bases and J by 0 bases, with 13 bases between them. The CDR3 sequence: CASNGLIGSYNSPLHF. The CDR3 bases are TGTGCCAGCAACGGGCTAATCGGCTCCTATAATTCACCCCTCCACTTT.

The rearrangement uses TRBV28 and TRBJ2-2; the D gene is possibly TRBD1 (6 bases). This CDR3 spans 13 amino acids. V lost 7 bases, J lost 6 bases, and 12 bases lay in between. The germline V gene has CDR1 MDHEN and CDR2 SYDVKM. CDR3 DNA sequence: TGTGCCAGCATTCCACACAGGGCCGGGGAGCTGTTTTTT. The encoded protein is CASIPHRAGELFF.

This clone was seen more than once but under ten times. The chain recombines TRBV5-4 with TRBJ2-1, with D perhaps matching TRBD1 or TRBD2 (5 bases each). In germline, CDR1 is SGHNT, CDR2 YYREEE (reference sequence). V lost 4 bases and J 0 bases, leaving 11 bases between the germline ends. The length of the CDR3 is 15 residues. The CDR3 bases are TGTGCCAGCAGCCAAGGGGAGTCCTCCTACAATGAGCAGTTCTTC. Residues: CASSQGESSYNEQFF. Looking up the rest from reference TRBV5-4 and TRBJ2-1 gives the full variable domain: ETGVTQSPTHLIKTRGQQVTLRCSSQSGHNTVSWYQQALGQGPQFIFQYYREEENGRGNFPPRFSGLQFPNYSSELNVNALELDDSALYLCASSQGESSYNEQFFGPGTRLTVL.

The rearrangement uses TRBV11-2 and TRBJ1-1; 7 positions match TRBD1. The length of the CDR3 is 15 residues. V trimming: 1 base; J trimming: 1 base; junction bases outside the gene matches: 3. The germline V gene has CDR1 SGHAT and CDR2 FQNNGV. In DNA form, the CDR3 reads TGTGCCAGCAGCTTAGCCCGGACAGGGAACACTGAAGCTTTCTTT. This sequence encodes CASSLARTGNTEAFF.